The following is a T cell receptor (beta chain) sequence with its context. As yet, its antigen is unknown. It was autoimmune disease history or systemic immunosuppression that excluded patients. The data were taken from a study of OX40 agonist ivuxolimab in advanced cancers. As for the study in general: Past anti-PD-1, anti-PD-L1 or anti-CTLA-4 therapy was accepted, and around 40% had received some.

Points from the study as a whole: Expanded clones were, on average, more numerous among CD8+ T cells than CD4+. The authors did not determine the antigen specificity of the expanded peripheral T cells.

Only in-frame clones appear in the TCRdb table, and some are missing; sequencing was by immunoSEQ multiplex PCR. There are 40,000 to 45,000 clones in the sample; 80% to 90% occur only once, and about an eighth lies in the top ten. Germline lookup yields CDR1 SEHNR and CDR2 FQNEAQ (reference sequence). Deletions cut 4 bases from V and 1 base from J, with 11 bases between. The CDR3 length is 14 residues. This clonotype was obtained from an adult with an advanced solid tumor such as melanoma, head and neck, liver or kidney cancer. The material sequenced was CD4+ or CD8+ T cells sorted from blood, taken in a trial of the OX40 agonist ivuxolimab. The chain uses TRBV7-9 and TRBJ2-7; TRBD1 might be the D (6 bases). As DNA, the CDR3 is TGTGCCAGCAGCTCGACAGGCTTTTCCTACGAGCAGTACTTC. It translates to CASSSTGFSYEQYF.